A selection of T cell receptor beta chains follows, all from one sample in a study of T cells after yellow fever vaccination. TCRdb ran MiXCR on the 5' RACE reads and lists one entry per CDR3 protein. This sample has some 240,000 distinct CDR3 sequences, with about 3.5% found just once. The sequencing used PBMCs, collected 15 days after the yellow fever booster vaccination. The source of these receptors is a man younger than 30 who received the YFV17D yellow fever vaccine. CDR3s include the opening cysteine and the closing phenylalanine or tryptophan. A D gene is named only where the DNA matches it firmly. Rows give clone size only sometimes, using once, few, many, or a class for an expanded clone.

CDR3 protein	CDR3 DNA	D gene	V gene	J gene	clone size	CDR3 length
CASREQGSNTYEQYF	TGTGCCAGCAGGGAACAGGGGTCTAATACTTACGAGCAGTACTTC	TRBD1	TRBV2	TRBJ2-7	many	15
CSATGGNTEAFF	TGCAGCGCCACGGGAGGAAACACTGAAGCTTTCTTT	-	TRBV29-1	TRBJ1-1	many	12
CASSFLGWTGGQETQYF	TGCGCCAGCAGCTTCCTTGGGTGGACGGGGGGCCAAGAGACCCAGTACTTC	TRBD2	TRBV5-1	TRBJ2-5	few	17
CATLLSGQETQYF	TGTGCCACCCTCCTGTCGGGGCAAGAGACCCAGTACTTC	-	TRBV3-1	TRBJ2-5	-	13
CSARPSGGSYNEQFF	TGCAGTGCCCGACCGAGCGGGGGCTCCTACAATGAGCAGTTCTTC	TRBD2	TRBV20-1	TRBJ2-1	many	15
CASSPAFDTIYF	TGTGCCAGCAGCCCGGCGTTCGACACCATATATTTT	-	TRBV7-2	TRBJ1-3	-	12
CASSIRQGSATEAFF	TGTGCCAGCAGCATTAGACAGGGGAGCGCCACTGAAGCTTTCTTT	TRBD1	TRBV7-9	TRBJ1-1	many	15
CATSDLRGTGGTDTQYF	TGTGCCACCAGTGATTTGCGGGGGACAGGGGGCACAGATACGCAGTATTTT	TRBD1	TRBV24-1	TRBJ2-3	many	17
CASSRIGGDTDTQYF	TGTGCCAGCAGCCGAATCGGGGGAGACACAGATACGCAGTATTTT	-	TRBV7-3	TRBJ2-3	many	15
CSASPTGALGKLFF	TGCAGTGCCAGCCCGACAGGGGCCTTGGGAAAACTGTTTTTT	TRBD1	TRBV20-1	TRBJ1-4	many	14
CASSQEGIANRNQPQHF	TGTGCCAGCAGCCAAGAGGGGATTGCCAACCGCAATCAGCCCCAGCATTTT	-	TRBV3-1	TRBJ1-5	few	17
CASSLVAHQPQHF	TGTGCCAGCAGCTTAGTGGCGCATCAGCCCCAGCATTTT	-	TRBV7-2	TRBJ1-5	many	13
CASSQCGTANTGELFF	TGCGCCAGCAGTCAATGCGGGACCGCGAACACCGGGGAGCTGTTTTTT	-	TRBV23-1	TRBJ2-2	many	16
CASSLGGLSYNEQFF	TGCGCCAGCAGCTTAGGGGGACTCTCCTACAATGAGCAGTTCTTC	-	TRBV5-1	TRBJ2-1	many	15
CASSLKGGPGEAFF	TGCGCCAGCAGCTTGAAGGGGGGGCCAGGTGAAGCTTTCTTT	-	TRBV5-1	TRBJ1-1	many	14
CASSFVQGTSAGETQYF	TGTGCCAGCAGCTTCGTCCAGGGGACTAGCGCCGGAGAGACCCAGTACTTC	TRBD2	TRBV5-6	TRBJ2-5	many	17
CASSPQGGQQETQYF	TGTGCCAGCAGCCCGCAGGGGGGACAGCAAGAGACCCAGTACTTC	-	TRBV7-3	TRBJ2-5	few	15
CASSLERGTGANVLTF	TGCGCCAGCAGCCTCGAGAGGGGAACTGGGGCCAACGTCCTGACTTTC	-	TRBV4-3	TRBJ2-6	many	16
CATSDFDGADTQYF	TGTGCCACCAGTGATTTTGACGGGGCAGATACGCAGTATTTT	-	TRBV24-1	TRBJ2-3	many	14
CASSPRLAGLGNTQYF	TGTGCCAGCAGCCCACGACTAGCGGGGCTCGGGAATACGCAGTATTTT	TRBD2	TRBV9	TRBJ2-3	many	16
CASSLVQGNEKLFF	TGTGCCAGCAGCTTAGTCCAGGGAAATGAAAAACTGTTTTTT	-	TRBV7-2	TRBJ1-4	many	14
CASRVLNTDTQYF	TGCGCCAGCAGGGTGCTCAACACAGATACGCAGTATTTT	-	TRBV10-2	TRBJ2-3	many	13
CASSSWGASTDTQYF	TGCGCCAGCAGCTCTTGGGGTGCTAGCACAGATACGCAGTATTTT	-	TRBV5-1	TRBJ2-3	many	15
CASDGGETQYF	TGTGCCAGCGACGGAGGGGAGACCCAGTACTTC	-	TRBV2	TRBJ2-5	many	11
CSAGGLAGGPSYNEQFF	TGCAGTGCTGGGGGACTAGCGGGGGGCCCGTCCTACAATGAGCAGTTCTTC	TRBD2	TRBV20-1	TRBJ2-1	many	17
CASGSRRGGTDTQYF	TGTGCTAGTGGTAGCCGTCGCGGTGGAACAGATACGCAGTATTTT	-	TRBV12-5	TRBJ2-3	many	15
CASSLAGNTGELFF	TGCGCCAGCAGCTTGGCGGGAAACACCGGGGAGCTGTTTTTT	-	TRBV5-1	TRBJ2-2	many	14
CASSQVTTGTQYF	TGTGCCAGCAGCCAAGTGACTACGGGGACGCAGTATTTT	-	TRBV3-1	TRBJ2-3	many	13
CASSTWDRGKETQYF	TGTGCCAGCAGCACCTGGGACAGGGGAAAAGAGACCCAGTACTTC	TRBD1	TRBV5-4	TRBJ2-5	many	15
CASRHLAVGTGVSAEAFF	TGTGCCAGCAGGCACCTTGCCGTGGGGACAGGGGTTAGCGCTGAAGCTTTCTTT	TRBD1	TRBV7-9	TRBJ1-1	many	18